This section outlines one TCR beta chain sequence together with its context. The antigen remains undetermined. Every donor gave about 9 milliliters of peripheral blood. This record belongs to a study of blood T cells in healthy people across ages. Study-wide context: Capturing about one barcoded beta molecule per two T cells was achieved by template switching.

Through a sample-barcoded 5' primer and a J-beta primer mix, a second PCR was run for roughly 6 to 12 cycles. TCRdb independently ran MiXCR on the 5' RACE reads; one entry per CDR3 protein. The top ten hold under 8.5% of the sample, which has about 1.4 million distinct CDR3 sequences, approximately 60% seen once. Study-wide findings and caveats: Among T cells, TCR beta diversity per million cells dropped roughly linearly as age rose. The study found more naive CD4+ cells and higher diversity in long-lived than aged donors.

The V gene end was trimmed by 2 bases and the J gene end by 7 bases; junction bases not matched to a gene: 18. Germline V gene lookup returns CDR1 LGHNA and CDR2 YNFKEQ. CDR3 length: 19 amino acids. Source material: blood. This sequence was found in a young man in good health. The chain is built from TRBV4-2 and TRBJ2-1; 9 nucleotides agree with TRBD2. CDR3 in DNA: TGTGCCAGCAGCCAAATTGAGTTAGTGGGGACTAGCCTAGCGAATGAGCAGTTCTTC. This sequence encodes CASSQIELVGTSLANEQFF.